The 8 T cell receptor beta chains presented below share a single source sample, sequenced in a study of control samples from healthy donors and cancer patients. Measured with immunoSEQ multiplex PCR; TCRdb has only the in-frame clones, and not every one. Of some 120,000 clones in the sample, about 88% were seen once. Sequencing input: blood. The receptors stem from a woman in her sixties or seventies in good health.

This clone was counted only a few times. CDR3 DNA sequence: TGTGCCAGCAGCCTGGACGGGTGGGAGCAGTACTTC. Its protein is CASSLDGWEQYF. The genes are TRBV5-6 and TRBJ2-7, with unresolved D. From germline, CDR1 is SGHDT and CDR2 YYEEEE. The CDR3 has 12 amino acids. Deletions cut 4 bases from V and 7 bases from J, with 12 bases between. Full variable domain (missing parts from reference TRBV5-6 and TRBJ2-7): DAGVTQSPTHLIKTRGQQVTLRCSPKSGHDTVSWYQQALGQGPQFIFQYYEEEERQRGNFPDRFSGHQFPNYSSELNVNALLLGDSALYLCASSLDGWEQYFGPGTRLTVT.

This chain joins TRBV4-1 and TRBJ1-1; no clear D. Germline CDR1 and CDR2: MGHRA and YSYEKL. CDR3 size: 14 residues. V lost 6 bases to trimming and J lost 3 bases, with 14 bases between them. CDR3 coding DNA: TGCGCCAGCAGACGCATAGAAGGAGACACTGAAGCTTTCTTT. This codes for CASRRIEGDTEAFF.

The genes are TRBV11-2 and TRBJ1-3; TRBD1 agrees at 9 bases. J gave up 4 bases and V 5 bases, and 12 bases lay outside the gene matches. Germline V lookup: CDR1 SGHAT, CDR2 FQNNGV. The CDR3 runs to 17 residues. CDR3 sequence reads: CASSPPGGTGFGNTIYF. As DNA, the CDR3 is TGTGCCAGCAGCCCACCAGGGGGGACAGGGTTCGGAAACACCATATATTTT.

With respect to this clone: At the DNA level, this CDR3 is encoded by other sequences in the same sample as well. This chain connects TRBV7-2 to TRBJ2-7, with 11 bases matching TRBD2. CDR3 size: 16 residues. Trimming cost V 2 bases and J 4 bases; bases outside gene matches: 7. CDR1 and CDR2 from the germline V gene are SGHTA and FQGNSA. CDR3 coding DNA: TGTGCCAGCAGCTTATTGGGGCTAGCGGGGGGATACGAGCAGTACTTC. Its protein product is CASSLLGLAGGYEQYF. Looking up the rest from reference TRBV7-2 and TRBJ2-7 gives the full variable domain: GAGVSQSPSNKVTEKGKDVELRCDPISGHTALYWYRQSLGQGLEFLIYFQGNSAPDKSGLPSDRFSAERTGGSVSTLTIQRTQQEDSAVYLCASSLLGLAGGYEQYFGPGTRLTVT.

The V call is TRBV27, the J call TRBJ2-3, with 12 bases lining up with TRBD2. After removal of 2 bases from V and 0 bases from J, the junction contained 3 bases not matched to a gene. This CDR3 comprises 17 residues. CDR1 is MNHEY, CDR2 SMNVEV, per germline (reference sequence). For the CDR3, the DNA is TGTGCCAGCAGTTTAACTAGCGGGGGGACTAGCACAGATACGCAGTATTTT. Protein product: CASSLTSGGTSTDTQYF.

The chain has TRBV6-4 and TRBJ2-3, with 16 bases lining up with TRBD2. Germline V gives CDR1 MRHNA, CDR2 SNTAGT. Trimming at V came to 0 bases and at J to 4 bases, leaving 1 base not matched to a gene. This CDR3 comprises 17 residues. The CDR3 region is CASSDSGTSGGADTQYF. CDR3 bases: TGTGCCAGCAGTGACTCCGGGACTAGCGGGGGGGCAGATACGCAGTATTTT.

The chain carries TRBV9 and TRBJ1-2; 9 bases are shared with TRBD1. V dropped 2 bases and J dropped 8; count of bases not matched to a gene: 7. The CDR3 has 14 amino acids. Germline CDR1 reads SGDLS; CDR2 reads YYNGEE. CDR3 DNA: TGTGCCAGCAGCGTTAGGGACAGGGAGGGAGGCTACACCTTC. Amino acids: CASSVRDREGGYTF.

Regarding this clone: This CDR3 is also generated by other DNA sequences in the sample. The chain is built from TRBV27 and TRBJ1-1; 8 nucleotides agree with TRBD1. V lost 5 bases to trimming and J lost 2 bases; unmatched junction nucleotides: 7. Germline V gene lookup returns CDR1 MNHEY and CDR2 SMNVEV (reference sequence). This CDR3 has 15 amino acids. Here the CDR3 reads CASSPGTGVNTEAFF. The CDR3 DNA follows: TGTGCCAGCAGTCCTGGGACAGGCGTTAACACTGAAGCTTTCTTT.